This T cell receptor (beta chain) was retrieved from a study of T cell responses to AZD1222 COVID-19 vaccine. Broader study findings: White British ancestry dominated among donors, who included more females, and clonal diversity was possibly underestimated. Spike-specific TCRs gained breadth and depth after people received two AZD1222 doses. Repertoires were obtained only post-peak T cell response.

The V gene lost 7 bases and the J gene lost 8 bases, with 17 bases spanning the gap. CDR1 SQVTM and CDR2 ANQGSEA come from the germline V gene. The CDR3 runs 13 residues. The table came from immunoSEQ multiplex PCR; TCRdb's copy has only in-frame clones and leaves some out. The sample holds just over 150,000 clones, roughly nine tenths seen once. The table lists this clone with a few counts. Its matching antigen is unknown. The source is an adult who had recovered from COVID-19. The sample was peripheral blood, taken after recovery from COVID-19. The gene calls are TRBV29-1 and TRBJ1-4; D is possibly TRBD1 (5 bases). DNA of the CDR3: TGCAGCGGGGGGACCAACTCAGGAGAAAAACTGTTTTTT. Its translation is CSGGTNSGEKLFF.